This TCR beta chain appears in the sequencing data of a study of T cells after yellow fever vaccination. About the research overall: In the case of low-cell-number fractions, SMART-Seq v4 Ultra Low Input was used for preparation.

Only a few counts were recorded for this clonotype. Germline V gene sequence: CDR1 SGHDN, CDR2 FVKESK. CDR3 length: 18 residues. Trimming took 4 bases from V and 0 from J; bases not matched to a gene: 8. TCRdb reprocessed the 5' RACE reads with MiXCR, giving one entry per CDR3 protein. Here the sample spans hundreds of thousands of distinct CDR3 sequences, approximately 12% being singletons. The sequenced sample was CD4+ T cells sorted from PBMCs, obtained 15 days after the yellow fever booster vaccination. V and J are TRBV14 and TRBJ2-6; 8 bases are shared with TRBD1. This TCR derives from a man aged 18-30 years who received the YFV17D yellow fever vaccine. The CDR3 is CASSPWTGKSSGANVLTF. The CDR3 DNA is TGTGCCAGCAGCCCCTGGACAGGGAAGTCCTCTGGGGCCAACGTCCTGACTTTC.